The T cell receptor (beta chain) under discussion was sequenced for a study of T-cell reconstitution after alpha-beta-depleted transplantation in children. Study-wide results and caveats: Some patients' high day-60 TCRbeta diversity was attributed to recipient cells surviving conditioning. It was newly produced T cells that mostly accounted for T-cell counts and diversity one year after transplant. Reports say that about two months after transplant, the alpha-beta T cells came out of several hundred graft clones that had expanded.

This clonotype was observed many times. Antigen: not known. Preparation of the TCRbeta library used unique molecular identifiers. TCRdb itself ran the PCR reads through MiXCR, one entry per CDR3 protein. The sample holds 700,000 to 850,000 distinct CDR3 sequences, roughly 16% seen once. Germline CDR1 reads SGHRS; CDR2 reads YFSETQ. Trimming shortened V by 0 bases and J by 5 bases, and 15 bases separated the two germline ends. The CDR3 length is 16 residues. This TCR came from a male patient younger than 18 who had a stem cell transplant for acute lymphoblastic leukemia, so the T cells may come from the graft donor. The chain employs TRBV5-1 and TRBJ2-1, with D maybe TRBD2 (6 bases). The input for sequencing was PBMCs, mostly from graft donor cells, taken 360 days after TCRalphabeta/CD19-depleted stem cell transplant. Here the CDR3 reads CASSLGASGSHNEQFF. The CDR3, as DNA: TGCGCCAGCAGCTTGGGAGCAAGCGGGTCGCACAATGAGCAGTTCTTC.